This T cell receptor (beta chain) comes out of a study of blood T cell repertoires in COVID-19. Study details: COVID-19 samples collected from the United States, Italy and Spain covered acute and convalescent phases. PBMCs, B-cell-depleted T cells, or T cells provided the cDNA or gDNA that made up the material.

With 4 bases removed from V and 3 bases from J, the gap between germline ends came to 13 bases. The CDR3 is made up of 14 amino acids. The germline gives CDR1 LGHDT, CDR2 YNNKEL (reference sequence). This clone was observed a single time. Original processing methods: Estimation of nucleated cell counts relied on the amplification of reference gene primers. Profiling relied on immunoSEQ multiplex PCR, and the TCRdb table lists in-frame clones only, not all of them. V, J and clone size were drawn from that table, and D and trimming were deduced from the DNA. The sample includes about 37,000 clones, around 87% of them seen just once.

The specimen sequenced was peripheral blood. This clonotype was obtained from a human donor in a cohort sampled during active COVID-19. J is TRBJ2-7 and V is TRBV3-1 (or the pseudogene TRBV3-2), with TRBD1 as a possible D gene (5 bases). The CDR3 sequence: CASSPDTLNYEQYF. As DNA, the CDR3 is TGTGCCAGCAGCCCGGACACGCTTAACTACGAGCAGTACTTC.